The 12 T cell receptor beta chains listed next were all sequenced from one sample in a study of T cell responses to AZD1222 COVID-19 vaccine. Generated by immunoSEQ multiplex PCR, the TCRdb table keeps only in-frame clones and is missing some. The sample has about 140,000 clones, around 90% seen once. The material sequenced was peripheral blood, taken on day 0 of AZD1222 vaccination. The receptors derive from an adult in good health.

In its sample, this clone was seen a few times. The rearrangement uses TRBV5-1 and TRBJ2-1; the match to TRBD2 covers 9 bases. Per germline, CDR1 SGHRS and CDR2 YFSETQ. With 2 bases clipped from V and 1 base from J, the junction kept 7 bases outside the gene matches. The CDR3 runs to 17 residues. The CDR3 nucleotides read TGCGCCAGCAGCTTTAGCGGGGGCCCTGGGTCCTACAATGAGCAGTTCTTC. Translation: CASSFSGGPGSYNEQFF.

In its sample, this clone was seen a few times. The J gene is TRBJ2-7, the V gene TRBV19; D is possibly TRBD2 (6 bases). CDR1 and CDR2 (germline): LNHDA, SQIVND (reference sequence). The CDR3 is 13 residues long. Trimming removed 7 bases at V and 3 bases at J, with 13 bases between. This CDR3 reads CASTGGLYYEQYF. Here the CDR3 DNA reads TGTGCCAGTACCGGAGGGCTCTACTACGAGCAGTACTTC.

The table lists this clone with a count of one. V gene TRBV7-3 combines with J gene TRBJ2-3; TRBD2 aligns across 7 bases. The V segment lost 3 bases and the J segment 2 bases; nucleotides outside the gene matches: 2. Germline CDR1 and CDR2: SGHTA and FQGTGA. CDR3 size: 14 residues. CDR3 sequence (DNA): TGTGCCAGCAGCTTGGGAGGGCCCACAGATACGCAGTATTTT. This translates into CASSLGGPTDTQYF.

The chain recombines TRBV5-8 with TRBJ1-3; D not resolved. V shed 0 bases and J shed 2 bases, with 9 bases lying between them. Per the germline V gene, CDR1 is SGHTS and CDR2 is YDEGEE. The CDR3 has 15 residues. In nucleotides, the CDR3 is TGTGCCAGCAGCTTGGAACCCTTAACTGGAAACACCATATATTTT. This codes for CASSLEPLTGNTIYF. Drawing the rest from reference TRBV5-8 and TRBJ1-3, the complete variable domain is EAGVTQSPTHLIKTRGQQATLRCSPISGHTSVYWYQQALGLGLQFLLWYDEGEERNRGNFPPRFSGRQFPNYSSELNVNALELEDSALYLCASSLEPLTGNTIYFGEGSWLTVV.

The chain employs TRBV7-9 and TRBJ2-2; possibly TRBD2 for D (5 bases). There are 18 residues in the CDR3. CDR1 and CDR2 from the germline V gene are SEHNR and FQNEAQ (reference sequence). Trimming pared 5 bases from V and 2 bases from J, leaving 21 bases between. DNA for the CDR3: TGTGCCAGCAGCCCAGGTTGGGGAGCGGCAGGAAACACCGGGGAGCTGTTTTTT. Protein: CASSPGWGAAGNTGELFF. The full variable domain, with the rest looked up from reference TRBV7-9 and TRBJ2-2, is DTGVSQNPRHKITKRGQNVTFRCDPISEHNRLYWYRQTLGQGPEFLTYFQNEAQLEKSRLLSDRFSAERPKGSFSTLEIQRTEQGDSAMYLCASSPGWGAAGNTGELFFGEGSRLTVL.

This chain links TRBV7-2 with TRBJ2-1; TRBD2 matches 13 bases. The V and J ends lost 9 bases and 9 bases, in that order; junction bases with no gene match: 8. Germline lookup yields CDR1 SGHTA and CDR2 FQGNSA. The CDR3 spans 14 residues. The CDR3 reads CASVTSGGSAEQFF. DNA for the CDR3: TGTGCCAGTGTGACTAGCGGGGGGAGTGCTGAGCAGTTCTTC.

CDR3 bases: TGTGCCAGCAGCTTGAATGGGGACTATGGCTACACCTTC. Encoded protein: CASSLNGDYGYTF. This sequence joins TRBV11-2 and TRBJ1-2; D not resolved. CDR3 length: 13 residues. Germline V gene sequence: CDR1 SGHAT, CDR2 FQNNGV. V was clipped by 3 bases and J by 3 bases, with 8 bases between them.

This CDR3 reads CASSLGQGGLNIQYF. CDR3 DNA: TGTGCCAGCAGCCTGGGACAAGGAGGGTTAAACATTCAGTACTTC. The chain recombines TRBV14 with TRBJ2-4, with D perhaps given as TRBD1 or TRBD2 (6 bases each). Germline V CDR1 and CDR2: SGHDN, FVKESK. The CDR3 spans 15 residues. V lost 4 bases and J lost 6, with 16 bases in between.

The V and J genes are TRBV6-8 and TRBJ2-1; 7 positions match TRBD2. Germline V lookup: CDR1 MNHGY, CDR2 SAAAGT. This CDR3 contains 16 residues. J was trimmed by 4 bases and V by 7 bases; bases with no gene match: 13. The chain's CDR3 is CASIFAGAPLYNEQFF. The CDR3 DNA reads TGTGCCAGCATCTTCGCGGGAGCTCCTCTATACAATGAGCAGTTCTTC.

The chain uses TRBV19 and TRBJ2-3; 8 nucleotides align to TRBD2. The CDR3 sequence is 15 residues long. Germline V lookup: CDR1 LNHDA, CDR2 SQIVND (reference sequence). Trimming cost V 4 bases and J 5 bases; bases outside gene matches: 8. CDR3 amino acids: CASSRLAGTGDTQYF. The CDR3 DNA is TGTGCCAGTAGTAGGTTAGCGGGGACCGGAGATACGCAGTATTTT.

V and J are TRBV18 and TRBJ2-2; no reliable D call. The germline V and J ends were trimmed by 4 bases and 0 bases, with 15 bases remaining between them. CDR1 and CDR2 (germline): KGHSH, LQKENI. This CDR3 comprises 17 residues. The CDR3 spells CASSRPGRSANTGELFF. As DNA, the CDR3 is TGTGCCAGCTCACGGCCCGGACGGTCCGCGAACACCGGGGAGCTGTTTTTT.

The chain joins TRBV3-1 (or the pseudogene TRBV3-2) to TRBJ1-3; D unresolved. The germline CDR1 and CDR2 sequences are LGHDT and YNNKEL (reference sequence). This CDR3 has 15 residues. Trimming cost V 4 bases and J 4 bases, with 14 bases left between them. The CDR3 protein is CASSLPWGAGNTIYF. The CDR3 nucleotides are TGTGCCAGCAGCCTCCCGTGGGGAGCGGGAAACACCATATATTTT.